This T cell receptor (beta chain) comes out of a study of T-cell memory formation after mild COVID-19. V lost 4 bases and J 4 bases, leaving 11 bases between the germline ends. The germline V gene encodes CDR1 SGHVS and CDR2 FQNEAQ. There are 14 residues in the CDR3. From the 5' RACE reads, TCRdb called clonotypes with MiXCR, one entry per CDR3 protein. The sample gives 150,000 to 200,000 distinct CDR3 sequences, around 13% of which show up once; over 12% is in the top ten. Sequences were obtained from PBMCs or a T cell subset sorted from them (not recorded which). This chain joins TRBV7-8 and TRBJ2-1, with a possible D match to TRBD1 (6 bases). The TCR was taken from an adult woman who had mild COVID-19 (a few samples of this study predate the infection). Cell type and time point are not known. The CDR3 spells CASSWTEEYNEQFF. For the CDR3, the DNA is TGTGCCAGCAGCTGGACAGAAGAGTACAATGAGCAGTTCTTC.